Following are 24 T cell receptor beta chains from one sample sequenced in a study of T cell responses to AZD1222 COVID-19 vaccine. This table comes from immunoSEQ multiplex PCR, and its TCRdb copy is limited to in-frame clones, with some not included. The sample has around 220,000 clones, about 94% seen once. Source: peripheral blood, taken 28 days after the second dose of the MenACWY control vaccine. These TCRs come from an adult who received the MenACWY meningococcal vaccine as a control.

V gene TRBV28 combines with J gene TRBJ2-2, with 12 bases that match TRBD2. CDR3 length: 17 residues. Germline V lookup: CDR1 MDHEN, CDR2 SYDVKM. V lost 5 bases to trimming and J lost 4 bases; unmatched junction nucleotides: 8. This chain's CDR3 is CASSPTSGRPSTGELFF. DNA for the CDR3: TGTGCCAGCAGTCCCACTAGCGGGAGGCCAAGCACCGGGGAGCTGTTTTTT.

This CDR3 is CASSYSTGSRGELFF. The DNA of the CDR3 is TGTGCCAGCAGCTACTCGACAGGTTCGAGAGGGGAGCTGTTTTTT. V gene TRBV7-9 combines with J gene TRBJ2-2; a possible D gene is TRBD1 (6 bases). CDR1 and CDR2 from the germline V gene are SEHNR and FQNEAQ (reference sequence). The V and J ends lost 4 bases and 8 bases respectively, with 17 bases between them. The length of the CDR3 is 15 residues.

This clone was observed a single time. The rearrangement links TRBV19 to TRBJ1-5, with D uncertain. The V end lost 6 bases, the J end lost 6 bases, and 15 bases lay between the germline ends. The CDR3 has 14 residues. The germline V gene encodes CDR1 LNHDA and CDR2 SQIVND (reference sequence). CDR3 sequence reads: CASSDWQVRQPQHF. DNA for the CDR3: TGTGCCAGTAGCGACTGGCAGGTTCGTCAGCCCCAGCATTTT.

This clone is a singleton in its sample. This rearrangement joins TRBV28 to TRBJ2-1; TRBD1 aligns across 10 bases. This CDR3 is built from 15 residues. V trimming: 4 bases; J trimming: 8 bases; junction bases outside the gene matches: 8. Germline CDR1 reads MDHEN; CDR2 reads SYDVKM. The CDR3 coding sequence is TGTGCCAGCAGTTCAAGACAGGGGGCTATGGATGAGCAGTTCTTC. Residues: CASSSRQGAMDEQFF.

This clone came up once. Written as DNA, the CDR3 is TGTGCCTGGAGTGTACAAGGGTTTGGCTACACCTTC. It translates to CAWSVQGFGYTF. V is TRBV30 and J is TRBJ1-2, with D unresolved. Germline V gives CDR1 GTSNPN, CDR2 SVGIG (reference sequence). The CDR3 is 12 residues long. The ends were cut back, 0 bases at V and 7 bases at J, with 9 bases in the middle.

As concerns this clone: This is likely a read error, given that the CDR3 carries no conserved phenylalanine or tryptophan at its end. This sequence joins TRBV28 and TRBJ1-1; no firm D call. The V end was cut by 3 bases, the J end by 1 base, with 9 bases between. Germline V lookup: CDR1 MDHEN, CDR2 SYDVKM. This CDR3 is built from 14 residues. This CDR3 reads CASSFGRENTEAFL. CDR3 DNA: TGTGCCAGCAGTTTTGGTCGAGAGAACACTGAAGCTTTCCTT.

The CDR3 protein is CASSDVGMGLKSYEQYF. CDR3 DNA: TGTGCCAGCAGTGATGTGGGTATGGGACTTAAATCCTACGAGCAGTACTTC. The rearrangement uses TRBV6-1 and TRBJ2-7; D may be TRBD2 (6 bases). Germline V lookup: CDR1 MNHNS, CDR2 SASEGT. The CDR3 spans 17 residues. V was cut by 3 bases and J by 1 base, with 19 bases left in between.

CDR3 DNA: TGTGCCAGCAGCTTTGGGGGGGAATACGAGCAGTACTTC. Encoded protein: CASSFGGEYEQYF. This sequence joins TRBV7-3 and TRBJ2-7; 7 nucleotides align to TRBD2. V dropped 3 bases and J dropped 4; count of bases not matched to a gene: 3. The CDR3 has 13 residues. Germline V gene data show CDR1 as SGHTA and CDR2 as FQGTGA.

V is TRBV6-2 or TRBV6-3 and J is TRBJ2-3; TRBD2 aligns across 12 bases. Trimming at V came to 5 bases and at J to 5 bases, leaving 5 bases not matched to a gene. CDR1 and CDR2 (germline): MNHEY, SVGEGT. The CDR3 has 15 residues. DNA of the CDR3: TGTGCCAGCAGTGGGCTAGCGGGAGGGGAAGATACGCAGTATTTT. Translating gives CASSGLAGGEDTQYF.

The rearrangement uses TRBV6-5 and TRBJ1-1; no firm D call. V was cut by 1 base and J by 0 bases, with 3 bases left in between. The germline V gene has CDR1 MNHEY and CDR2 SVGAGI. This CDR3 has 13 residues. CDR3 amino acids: CASSYFMNTEAFF. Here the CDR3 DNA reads TGTGCCAGCAGTTACTTTATGAACACTGAAGCTTTCTTT.

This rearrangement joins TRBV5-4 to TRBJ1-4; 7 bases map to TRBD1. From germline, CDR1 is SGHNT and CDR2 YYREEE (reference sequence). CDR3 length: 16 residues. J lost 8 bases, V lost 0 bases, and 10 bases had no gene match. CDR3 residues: CASSLGGTAELEKLFF. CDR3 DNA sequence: TGTGCCAGCAGCTTGGGGGGGACAGCGGAACTGGAAAAACTGTTTTTT.

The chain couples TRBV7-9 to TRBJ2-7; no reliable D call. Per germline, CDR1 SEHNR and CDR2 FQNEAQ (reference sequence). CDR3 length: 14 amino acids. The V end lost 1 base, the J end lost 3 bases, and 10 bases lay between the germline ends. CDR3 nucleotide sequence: TGTGCCAGCAGCTTAGGGGTAGGGTACTACGAGCAGTACTTC. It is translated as CASSLGVGYYEQYF.

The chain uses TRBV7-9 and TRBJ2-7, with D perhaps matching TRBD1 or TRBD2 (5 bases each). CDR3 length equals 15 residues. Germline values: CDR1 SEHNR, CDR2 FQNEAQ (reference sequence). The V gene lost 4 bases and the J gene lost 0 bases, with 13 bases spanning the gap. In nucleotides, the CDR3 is TGTGCCAGCAGCTCACCCGGGACCTACTCCTACGAGCAGTACTTC. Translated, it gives CASSSPGTYSYEQYF.

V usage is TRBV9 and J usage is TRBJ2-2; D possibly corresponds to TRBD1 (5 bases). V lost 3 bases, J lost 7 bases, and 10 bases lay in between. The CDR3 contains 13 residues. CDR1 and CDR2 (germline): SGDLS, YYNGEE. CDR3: CASSEPQGGELFF. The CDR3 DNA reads TGTGCCAGCAGCGAACCCCAGGGCGGGGAGCTGTTTTTT.

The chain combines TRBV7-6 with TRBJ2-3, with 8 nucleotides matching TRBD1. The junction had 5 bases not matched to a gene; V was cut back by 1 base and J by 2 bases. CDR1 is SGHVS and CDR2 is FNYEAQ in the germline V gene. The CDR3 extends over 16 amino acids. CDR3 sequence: CASSLGGQGNTDTQYF. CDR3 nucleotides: TGTGCCAGCAGCTTAGGTGGACAGGGAAACACAGATACGCAGTATTTT.

The CDR3 is CASSRPRGSNYGYTF. The CDR3 nucleotides read TGTGCCAGTAGTCGCCCCAGGGGTTCAAACTATGGCTACACCTTC. This sequence joins TRBV19 and TRBJ1-2; D is possibly TRBD1 (6 bases). CDR1 is LNHDA, CDR2 SQIVND, per germline (reference sequence). With 5 bases removed from V and 2 bases from J, the gap between germline ends came to 15 bases. The CDR3 covers 15 residues.

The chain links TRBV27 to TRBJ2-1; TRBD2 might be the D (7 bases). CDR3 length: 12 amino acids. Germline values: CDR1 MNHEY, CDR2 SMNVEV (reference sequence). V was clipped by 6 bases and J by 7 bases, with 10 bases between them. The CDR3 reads CASRKGGNEQFF. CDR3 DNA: TGTGCCAGCAGGAAGGGGGGGAATGAGCAGTTCTTC.

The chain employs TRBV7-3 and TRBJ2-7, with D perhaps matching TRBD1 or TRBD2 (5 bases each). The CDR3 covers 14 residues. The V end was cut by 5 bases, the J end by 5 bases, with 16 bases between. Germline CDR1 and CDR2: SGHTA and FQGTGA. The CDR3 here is CASSPRGGTHEQYF. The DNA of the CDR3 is TGTGCCAGCAGCCCCCGGGGTGGGACCCACGAGCAGTACTTC.

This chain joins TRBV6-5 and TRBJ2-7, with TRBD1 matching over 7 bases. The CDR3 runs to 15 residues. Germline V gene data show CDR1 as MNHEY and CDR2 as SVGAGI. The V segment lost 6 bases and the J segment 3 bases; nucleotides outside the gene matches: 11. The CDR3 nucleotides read TGTGCCAGCAGCCTCGGGACAGCTAATAACTACGAGCAGTACTTC. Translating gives CASSLGTANNYEQYF.

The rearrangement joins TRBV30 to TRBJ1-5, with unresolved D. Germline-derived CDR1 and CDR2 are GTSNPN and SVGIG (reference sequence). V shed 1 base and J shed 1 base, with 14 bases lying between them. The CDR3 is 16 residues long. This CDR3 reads CAWSAPAFGSNQPQHF. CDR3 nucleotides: TGTGCCTGGAGTGCACCCGCCTTTGGGAGCAATCAGCCCCAGCATTTT.

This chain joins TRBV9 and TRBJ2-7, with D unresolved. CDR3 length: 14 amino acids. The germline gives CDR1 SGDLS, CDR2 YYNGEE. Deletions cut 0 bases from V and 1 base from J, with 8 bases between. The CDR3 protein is CASSVVADSYEQYF. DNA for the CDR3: TGTGCCAGCAGCGTAGTTGCAGATTCCTACGAGCAGTACTTC.

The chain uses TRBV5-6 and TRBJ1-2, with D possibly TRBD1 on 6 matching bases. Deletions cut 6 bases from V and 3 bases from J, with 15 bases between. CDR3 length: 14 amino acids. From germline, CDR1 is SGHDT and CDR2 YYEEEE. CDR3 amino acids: CASTGTGMDYGYTF. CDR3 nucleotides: TGTGCCAGCACCGGAACAGGGATGGACTATGGCTACACCTTC.

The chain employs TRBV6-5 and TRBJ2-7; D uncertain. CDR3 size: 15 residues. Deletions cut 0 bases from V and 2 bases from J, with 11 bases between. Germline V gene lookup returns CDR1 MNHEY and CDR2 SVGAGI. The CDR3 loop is CASSYSSAKPYEQYF. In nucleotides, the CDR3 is TGTGCCAGCAGTTACTCGAGTGCCAAGCCCTACGAGCAGTACTTC.

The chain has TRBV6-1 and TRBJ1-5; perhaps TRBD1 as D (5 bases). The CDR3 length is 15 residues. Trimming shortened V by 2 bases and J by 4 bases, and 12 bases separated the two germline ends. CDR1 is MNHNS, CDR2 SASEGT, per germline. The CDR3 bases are TGTGCCAGCAGTGAATCGACAGAAGGTAATCAGCCCCAGCATTTT. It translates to CASSESTEGNQPQHF.